A single sample is the source of the 20 T cell receptor beta chains below, sequenced in a study of somatic mutations in cytotoxic T cells in rheumatoid arthritis. TCRdb's table, derived via immunoSEQ multiplex PCR, lists solely in-frame clones and lacks some. The table includes about 4,700 clones, around 80% detected once. Sequencing was done on a sample of CD8+ T cells sorted from blood. These receptor sequences come from a man aged 65-85 years with rheumatoid arthritis.

The J gene is TRBJ1-2, the V gene TRBV19, with a tentative D call TRBD1 (5 bases). The germline gives CDR1 LNHDA, CDR2 SQIVND (reference sequence). With 10 bases removed from V and 3 bases from J, the gap between germline ends came to 15 bases. There are 13 residues in the CDR3. For the CDR3, the DNA is TGTGCCATTCCGGGACGGGGGGACTATGGCTACACCTTC. It codes for CAIPGRGDYGYTF.

This clone showed up just a few times. The chain combines TRBV2 with TRBJ2-1; TRBD2 is a possible D gene (6 bases). Between the trimmed V and J ends, which lost 3 bases and 0 bases, there was a span of 6 bases. Germline-derived CDR1 and CDR2 are SNHLY and FYNNEI. The CDR3 has 14 amino acids. CDR3 region: CASSEDYSYNEQFF. For the CDR3, the DNA is TGTGCCAGCAGTGAGGACTACTCCTACAATGAGCAGTTCTTC.

The chain employs TRBV27 and TRBJ1-5; D might be TRBD1 (5 bases). Germline V lookup: CDR1 MNHEY, CDR2 SMNVEV (reference sequence). V gave up 3 bases and J gave up 6 bases, with 12 bases separating them. The CDR3 consists of 14 residues. CDR3 protein: CASSFGARSQPQHF. The CDR3 coding sequence is TGTGCCAGCAGTTTTGGGGCGCGGAGTCAGCCCCAGCATTTT.

The chain combines TRBV6-5 with TRBJ2-2, with 8 bases lining up with TRBD1. Germline CDR1 and CDR2: MNHEY and SVGAGI. CDR3 length: 13 residues. CDR3 amino acids: CGTGTGNTGELFF. The DNA for the CDR3 is TGTGGGACCGGGACAGGGAACACCGGGGAGCTGTTTTTT.

This chain uses TRBV11-2 with TRBJ2-7; 9 bases map to TRBD1. This CDR3 has 15 residues. J lost 3 bases, V lost 3 bases, and 6 bases had no gene match. CDR1 and CDR2 (germline): SGHAT, FQNNGV. The CDR3 DNA reads as TGTGCCAGCAGCTTTGGGACAGGGACCGTCTACGAGCAGTACTTC. Translated: CASSFGTGTVYEQYF.

The rearrangement uses TRBV19 and TRBJ2-3; 8 bases agree with TRBD2. This CDR3 is 15 amino acids long. Trimming cost V 5 bases and J 6 bases; bases outside gene matches: 10. Germline-derived CDR1 and CDR2 are LNHDA and SQIVND (reference sequence). CDR3 bases: TGTGCCAGTAGTTCAACTAGCGGCTCTCTGGATACGCAGTATTTT. Its protein product is CASSSTSGSLDTQYF.

The chain couples TRBV4-1 to TRBJ2-7, with D unclear. Between the trimmed V and J ends, which lost 4 bases and 0 bases, there was a span of 16 bases. Germline loops: CDR1 MGHRA, CDR2 YSYEKL. The CDR3 is made up of 16 amino acids. CDR3 bases: TGCGCCAGCAGCCCGATCACGCGGCCTAGCTCCTACGAGCAGTACTTC. It codes for CASSPITRPSSYEQYF.

The chain recombines TRBV9 with TRBJ2-1; 10 bases are shared with TRBD2. There are 15 residues in the CDR3. The germline gives CDR1 SGDLS, CDR2 YYNGEE. The J segment lost 0 bases and the V segment lost 4 bases, leaving 1 base of the junction unmatched. CDR3 DNA sequence: TGTGCCAGCAGCTCTAGCGGGAGCTCCTACAATGAGCAGTTCTTC. As protein: CASSSSGSSYNEQFF.

This clone showed up just a few times. V is TRBV11-2 and J is TRBJ2-5; the D gene is possibly TRBD1 (6 bases). There are 17 residues in the CDR3. Trimming took 5 bases from V and 1 from J, leaving 20 bases between them. Germline CDR1 and CDR2: SGHAT and FQNNGV. The CDR3 reads CASSASWTEYPQETQYF. DNA for the CDR3: TGTGCCAGCAGCGCGAGTTGGACAGAGTACCCCCAAGAGACCCAGTACTTC.

By share of the sample, this clone is medium-sized. The gene calls are TRBV27 and TRBJ1-1, with 7 nucleotides matching TRBD1. The CDR3 runs 14 residues. V lost 7 bases, J lost 6 bases, and 11 bases stayed unmatched. Germline-derived CDR1 and CDR2 are MNHEY and SMNVEV (reference sequence). The CDR3 DNA is TGTGCCAGCACCGCCACCGGGACAGCGGCTGAAGCTTTCTTT. This codes for CASTATGTAAEAFF.

The chain uses TRBV7-9 and TRBJ2-2, with D hard to call. This CDR3 has 16 residues. Germline loops: CDR1 SEHNR, CDR2 FQNEAQ (reference sequence). V lost 1 base and J lost 1, with 10 bases in between. The CDR3 sequence is CASSLGALLNTGELFF. DNA for the CDR3: TGTGCCAGCAGCTTAGGGGCACTGCTGAACACCGGGGAGCTGTTTTTT.

The V and J genes are TRBV2 and TRBJ2-7, with 7 bases identical to TRBD2. CDR3 size: 14 residues. V dropped 3 bases and J dropped 3; count of bases not matched to a gene: 5. Germline-derived CDR1 and CDR2 are SNHLY and FYNNEI. For the CDR3, the DNA is TGTGCCAGCAGTGATAGCGGGTGGGACTACGAGCAGTACTTC. This translates into CASSDSGWDYEQYF.

In its sample, this clone was seen a few times. The chain is built from TRBV28 and TRBJ2-7, with 9 bases identical to TRBD1. The CDR3 runs 14 residues. Germline values: CDR1 MDHEN, CDR2 SYDVKM. V was pared by 5 bases and J by 4 bases, with 6 bases of the junction left unmatched. The DNA of the CDR3 is TGTGCCAGCAGTCCCGGGACAGGGAGGTACGAGCAGTACTTC. It encodes CASSPGTGRYEQYF.

This chain uses TRBV11-2 with TRBJ2-3; 9 nucleotides align to TRBD2. Looked up from germline, CDR1 is SGHAT and CDR2 is FQNNGV. The V segment lost 2 bases and the J segment 1 base; nucleotides outside the gene matches: 10. This CDR3 comprises 18 residues. In nucleotides, the CDR3 is TGTGCCAGCAGCTTAACTGCGGGGGGGCGATTGGGCACAGATACGCAGTATTTT. It specifies CASSLTAGGRLGTDTQYF. The full variable domain, rest sourced from reference TRBV11-2 and TRBJ2-3, is EAGVAQSPRYKIIEKRQSVAFWCNPISGHATLYWYQQILGQGPKLLIQFQNNGVVDDSQLPKDRFSAERLKGVDSTLKIQPAKLEDSAVYLCASSLTAGGRLGTDTQYFGPGTRLTVL.

The V call is TRBV19, the J call TRBJ2-1, with D perhaps TRBD2 (5 bases). Germline loops: CDR1 LNHDA, CDR2 SQIVND (reference sequence). V gave up 6 bases and J gave up 7 bases, with 16 bases separating them. The CDR3 sequence is 14 residues long. The CDR3 sequence: CASRGESGSNEQFF. The CDR3 coding sequence is TGTGCCAGTAGGGGTGAGAGCGGTTCTAATGAGCAGTTCTTC.

This sequence joins TRBV10-2 and TRBJ2-5; TRBD1 matches at 10 bases. Per the germline V gene, CDR1 is WSHSY and CDR2 is SAAADI. CDR3 length: 13 residues. Trimming at V came to 10 bases and at J to 6 bases, leaving 8 bases not matched to a gene. The chain's CDR3 is CAMTTGGVKTQYF. The CDR3 nucleotides read TGCGCCATGACGACAGGGGGCGTTAAGACCCAGTACTTC.

There are a few counts of this clone. The chain employs TRBV28 and TRBJ1-2; D remains unclear. V was cut by 3 bases and J by 4 bases, with 9 bases left in between. The V gene's germline CDR1 is MDHEN and CDR2 SYDVKM. The CDR3 extends over 13 amino acids. The CDR3 sequence: CASSFTKPYGYTF. CDR3 coding DNA: TGTGCCAGCAGTTTCACCAAGCCCTATGGCTACACCTTC.

This CDR3 is CASSYASSGTRGLKGTDTQYF. Written as DNA, the CDR3 is TGTGCCAGCAGTTACGCTAGCAGCGGGACCCGGGGGTTGAAGGGCACAGATACGCAGTATTTT. The J gene is TRBJ2-3, the V gene TRBV6-7; 7 bases fit TRBD2. TRBV6-7 is reported as an ORF; its role is uncertain. Losses at the gene ends were 2 bases for V and 1 base for J; bases not matched to a gene: 21. The CDR3 covers 21 residues.

This clone was detected only once. The rearrangement uses TRBV6-5 and TRBJ2-7, with a weak D call TRBD1 (7 bases). CDR3 size: 15 residues. Trimming pared 0 bases from V and 3 bases from J, leaving 12 bases between. The V gene's germline CDR1 is MNHEY and CDR2 SVGAGI. The CDR3 is CASSYSGGQIYEQYF. Here the CDR3 DNA reads TGTGCCAGCAGTTACTCCGGGGGACAGATCTACGAGCAGTACTTC.

This rearrangement joins TRBV11-2 to TRBJ2-5; 8 bases agree with TRBD1. The J call could be wrong; TRBJ2-7 is a better fit for the DNA end. The CDR3 extends over 15 amino acids. CDR1 and CDR2 from the germline V gene are SGHAT and FQNNGV. The CDR3 DNA reads TGTGCCAGCAGCTTAGCTGGGACAGGATCCTACGAGCAGTACTTC. It codes for CASSLAGTGSYEQYF.